Sequencing of this TCR beta chain was carried out in a study of shared clonotypes between healthy human individuals. Assay used: immunoSEQ multiplex PCR; TCRdb lists only in-frame clones, some missing. The sample contains roughly 2.4 million clones, about 94% of which appear only once. The CDR3 consists of 17 residues. Germline V lookup: CDR1 LGHNA, CDR2 YSLEER. With 0 bases clipped from V and 3 bases from J, the junction kept 6 bases outside the gene matches. Sequenced input: naive CD4+ T cells sorted from blood. The subset is: CD45RA+ positively selected. This clonotype was sampled from a young man in good health. V is TRBV4-3 and J is TRBJ2-1; 9 bases are a match to TRBD2. CDR3 loop: CASSQDHRSGSYNEQFF. The CDR3 DNA is TGCGCCAGCAGCCAAGATCACCGTAGCGGGAGCTACAATGAGCAGTTCTTC.